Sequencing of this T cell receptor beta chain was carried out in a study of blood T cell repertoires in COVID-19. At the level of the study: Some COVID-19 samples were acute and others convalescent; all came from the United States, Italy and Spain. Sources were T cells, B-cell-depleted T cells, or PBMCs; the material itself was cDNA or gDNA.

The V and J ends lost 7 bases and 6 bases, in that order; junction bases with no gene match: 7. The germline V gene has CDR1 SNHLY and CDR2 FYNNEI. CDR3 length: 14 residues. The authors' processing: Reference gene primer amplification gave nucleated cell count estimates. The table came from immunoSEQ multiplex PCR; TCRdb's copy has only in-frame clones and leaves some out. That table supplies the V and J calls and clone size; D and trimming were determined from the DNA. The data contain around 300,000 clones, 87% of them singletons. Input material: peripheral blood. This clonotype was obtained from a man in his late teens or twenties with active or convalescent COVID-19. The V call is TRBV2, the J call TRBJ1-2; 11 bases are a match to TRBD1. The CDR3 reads CASTVDRGHDGYTF. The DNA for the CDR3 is TGTGCCAGCACGGTGGACAGGGGGCACGATGGCTACACCTTC.